This T cell receptor beta chain was captured by sequencing in a study of T-cell memory formation after mild COVID-19. Study summary: For the most part, TCR clusters were specific to one donor.

General observations from the study: There was a balanced CD4/CD8 profile in clones contracting day 15 to 85, and later expanders leaned CD4+. Pre-infection memory already had some responding clones, implying cross-reactive memory joined.

V was cut by 3 bases and J by 0 bases, with 10 bases left in between. The CDR3 extends over 15 amino acids. For this clonotype: The antigen is not known.

Constant-segment primers served in 5'RACE that generated TCR alpha and TCR beta cDNA libraries bearing sample barcodes and UMIs. TCRdb fed the 5' RACE reads into MiXCR, producing one record per CDR3 protein. The sample consists of 350,000 to 500,000 distinct CDR3 sequences, 18% of them appearing once. The sequenced sample consisted of PBMCs or a T cell subset sorted from them (not recorded which). The sequence was obtained from a man younger than 35 who had mild COVID-19 (a few samples of this study predate the infection). Cell type and time point are not known. The chain links TRBV23-1 to TRBJ2-3; no definite D call. TRBV23-1 is given ORF status, its function remaining uncertain. CDR3 DNA: TGCGCCAGCAGTCATTTGGACCCTAGCACAGATACGCAGTATTTT. Translating it yields CASSHLDPSTDTQYF.